Only one count was recorded for the clone carrying this T cell receptor (beta chain). The germline gives CDR1 SQVTM, CDR2 ANQGSEA. The trim removed 5 bases at V and 2 bases at J, leaving 1 base unmatched. The CDR3 is made up of 13 amino acids. The sample originates from a study of blood T cell repertoires in COVID-19. Across the whole study: The United States, Italy and Spain provided the acute and convalescent COVID-19 samples. The cDNA or gDNA used as material had been derived from T cells, B-cell-depleted T cells, or PBMCs.

The authors' processing: The authors estimated nucleated cell counts from reference gene primer amplification. Using immunoSEQ multiplex PCR, the repertoire was profiled, and TCRdb retains in-frame clones only, with some absent. The V and J calls and clone size are taken from that table; D and trimming were inferred from the DNA. The sample contains around 84,000 clones, around 87% of which appear only once. The sequence came from an elderly man with active or convalescent COVID-19. The V and J genes are TRBV29-1 and TRBJ2-5; 11 bases line up with TRBD2. The sequencing sample was made of peripheral blood. CDR3 sequence (DNA): TGCAGCGTTAGACTAGCGGGACAAGAGACCCAGTACTTC. The encoded protein is CSVRLAGQETQYF. Full variable domain (remainder filled in from reference TRBV29-1 and TRBJ2-5): SAVISQKPSRDICQRGTSLTIQCQVDSQVTMMFWYRQQPGQSLTLIATANQGSEATYESGFVIDKFPISRPNLTFSTLTVSNMSPEDSSIYLCSVRLAGQETQYFGPGTRLLVL.